This entry describes one TCR beta chain. The CDR3 runs 13 residues. In germline, CDR1 is KGHDR, CDR2 SFDVKD. After removal of 9 bases from V and 6 bases from J, the junction contained 8 bases not matched to a gene. This entry comes from a study of blood T cell repertoires in COVID-19. In the study overall: T cells, B-cell-depleted T cells, or PBMCs provided the cDNA or gDNA that served as material.

In the original processing: Estimation of nucleated cell counts was performed using reference gene primer amplification. Method: immunoSEQ multiplex PCR; TCRdb's copy keeps in-frame clones and lacks some. The D gene and trimming were derived from the DNA, and the V and J assignments and clone size from that table. Counted here are around 100,000 clones, roughly 90% occurring once; the ten biggest clones make up approximately 7%. The V call is TRBV24-1, the J call TRBJ1-2; 8 nucleotides agree with TRBD1. This TCR came from a man younger than 40 in a cohort sampled during active COVID-19. Sequencing input: peripheral blood. In DNA form, the CDR3 reads TGTGCCACCGGACAGGGCGGATGGGATGGCTACACCTTC. It specifies CATGQGGWDGYTF.